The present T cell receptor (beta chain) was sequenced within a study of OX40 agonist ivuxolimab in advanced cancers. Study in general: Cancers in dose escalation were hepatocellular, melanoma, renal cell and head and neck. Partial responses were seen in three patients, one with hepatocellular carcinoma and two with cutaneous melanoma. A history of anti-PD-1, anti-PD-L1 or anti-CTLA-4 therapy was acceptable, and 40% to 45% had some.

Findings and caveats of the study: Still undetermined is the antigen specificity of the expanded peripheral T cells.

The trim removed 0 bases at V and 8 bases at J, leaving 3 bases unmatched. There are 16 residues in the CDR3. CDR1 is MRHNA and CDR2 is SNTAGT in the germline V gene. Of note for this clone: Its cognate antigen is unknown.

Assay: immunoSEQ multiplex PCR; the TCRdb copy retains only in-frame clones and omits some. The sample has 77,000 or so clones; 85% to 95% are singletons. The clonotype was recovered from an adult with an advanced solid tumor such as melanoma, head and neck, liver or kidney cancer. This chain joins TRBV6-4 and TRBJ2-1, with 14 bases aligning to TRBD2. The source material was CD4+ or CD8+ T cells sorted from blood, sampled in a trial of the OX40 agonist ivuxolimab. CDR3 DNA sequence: TGTGCCAGCAGTGACTCGACTAGCGGGAGGGCCCATGAGCAGTTCTTC. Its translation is CASSDSTSGRAHEQFF.